The 12 T cell receptor beta chains below come from one sample, sequenced in a study of shared clonotypes between healthy human individuals. The method was immunoSEQ multiplex PCR; TCRdb's version includes in-frame clones alone and lacks a portion of them. Here the sample spans roughly 300,000 clones, more than 60% being singletons. The sequenced sample was memory CD4+ T cells sorted from blood. Subset given: CD45RA-negative fraction. The origin of the receptors is a man aged 25-45 years in good health.

The genes are TRBV7-9 and TRBJ2-3; 7 bases align to TRBD1. The CDR3 totals 12 residues. Trimming cost V 8 bases and J 14 bases; bases outside gene matches: 13. Germline V lookup: CDR1 SEHNR, CDR2 FQNEAQ (reference sequence). The CDR3 loop is CASGQRTGDLYF. DNA of the CDR3: TGTGCCAGCGGCCAGAGAACAGGGGATCTGTATTTT.

The CDR3 DNA reads as TGTGCCAGCAGCCGATCCCGTGCTATGGCAGAAGAGACCCAGTACTTC. Protein product: CASSRSRAMAEETQYF. V and J are TRBV7-6 and TRBJ2-5, with D hard to call. V was clipped by 5 bases and J by 3 bases, with 19 bases between them. Germline CDR1 reads SGHVS; CDR2 reads FNYEAQ. The CDR3 length is 16 residues.

V gene TRBV20-1 combines with J gene TRBJ2-7; D gene unclear. V was clipped by 5 bases and J by 2 bases, with 7 bases between them. The germline V gene encodes CDR1 DFQATT and CDR2 SNEGSKA (reference sequence). The CDR3 sequence is 11 residues long. CDR3 amino acids: CSAQAPYEQYF. The CDR3 DNA follows: TGCAGTGCTCAAGCCCCCTACGAGCAGTACTTC.

This clone turned up a few times. This sequence joins TRBV7-2 and TRBJ2-3; the D gene could be TRBD1 or TRBD2 (5 bases each). Trimming took 1 base from V and 5 from J, leaving 10 bases between them. Germline CDR1 and CDR2: SGHTA and FQGNSA. This CDR3 has 14 residues. CDR3 DNA sequence: TGTGCCAGCAGCTTAGAGGGGCGGGTAGATACGCAGTATTTT. Amino acid sequence: CASSLEGRVDTQYF.

This clone was found a few times. The chain combines TRBV25-1 with TRBJ2-2, with TRBD2 matching over 11 bases. The junction had 6 bases not matched to a gene; V was cut back by 1 base and J by 2 bases. The CDR3 length is 18 residues. Germline V gives CDR1 MGHDK, CDR2 SYGVNS. Written as DNA, the CDR3 is TGTGCCAGCAGTGAATCAAAACTAGCGGGAGTTAACACCGGGGAGCTGTTTTTT. It is translated as CASSESKLAGVNTGELFF.

The rearrangement joins TRBV9 to TRBJ2-1; D is undetermined. Germline V gives CDR1 SGDLS, CDR2 YYNGEE. This CDR3 comprises 15 residues. V lost 0 bases and J lost 9, with 16 bases in between. The DNA of the CDR3 is TGTGCCAGCAGCGTAGGTGAGCTTATTCTTAGTGAGCAGTTCTTC. As protein: CASSVGELILSEQFF.

In this sample, this clone turned up a few times. This chain uses TRBV6-1 with TRBJ1-5; TRBD1 is a possible D gene (5 bases). Germline CDR1 and CDR2: MNHNS and SASEGT. CDR3 length: 15 residues. Trimming removed 6 bases from V and 0 bases from J, with 12 bases in between. CDR3 nucleotides: TGTGCCAGCAGCGTCCTTGGGGGTAGCAATCAGCCCCAGCATTTT. It translates to CASSVLGGSNQPQHF.

The CDR3 reads CASSLVLAGGYEQYF. The CDR3, as DNA: TGTGCCAGCAGCTTAGTGCTAGCGGGAGGCTACGAGCAGTACTTC. The chain combines TRBV7-2 with TRBJ2-7; 11 bases are shared with TRBD2. This CDR3 comprises 15 residues. V lost 1 base, J lost 3 bases, and 2 bases stayed unmatched. Per germline, CDR1 SGHTA and CDR2 FQGNSA.

The V call is TRBV7-6, the J call TRBJ2-6; D unclear. The V gene's germline CDR1 is SGHVS and CDR2 FNYEAQ. V was clipped by 1 base and J by 0 bases, with 7 bases between them. CDR3 length: 16 residues. The CDR3 sequence: CASSLERNSGANVLTF. The CDR3 nucleotides are TGTGCCAGCAGCTTAGAACGGAACTCTGGGGCCAACGTCCTGACTTTC.

This chain connects TRBV18 to TRBJ2-3; 8 bases fit TRBD1. The CDR3 loop spans 16 amino acids. CDR1 is KGHSH, CDR2 LQKENI, per germline. V lost 3 bases and J lost 5; bases outside the gene matches: 10. For the CDR3, the DNA is TGTGCCAGCTCACCGAGCCCCGGACAGGGCAAAGATACGCAGTATTTT. Its translation is CASSPSPGQGKDTQYF. The full variable domain, rest sourced from reference TRBV18 and TRBJ2-3, is NAGVMQNPRHLVRRRGQEARLRCSPMKGHSHVYWYRQLPEEGLKFMVYLQKENIIDESGMPKERFSAEFPKEGPSILRIQQVVRGDSAAYFCASSPSPGQGKDTQYFGPGTRLTVL.

The genes are TRBV7-5 and TRBJ2-6. TRBV7-5 is a pseudogene. This CDR3 region has 16 residues. The DNA of the CDR3 is TGTGTCAGAAGCTTCGAGACGGTCTCTGGGGCCAACGTCCTGACTTTC. As protein: CVRSFETVSGANVLTF.

This clone has a single count. CDR3 bases: TGTGCCAGCAGCCCTCGTCGAACGGGGTACAATGAGCAGTTCTTC. Its protein is CASSPRRTGYNEQFF. The rearrangement joins TRBV28 to TRBJ2-1; D possibly corresponds to TRBD2 (5 bases). CDR1 and CDR2 (germline): MDHEN, SYDVKM. V shed 6 bases and J shed 4 bases, with 16 bases lying between them. CDR3 size: 15 residues.